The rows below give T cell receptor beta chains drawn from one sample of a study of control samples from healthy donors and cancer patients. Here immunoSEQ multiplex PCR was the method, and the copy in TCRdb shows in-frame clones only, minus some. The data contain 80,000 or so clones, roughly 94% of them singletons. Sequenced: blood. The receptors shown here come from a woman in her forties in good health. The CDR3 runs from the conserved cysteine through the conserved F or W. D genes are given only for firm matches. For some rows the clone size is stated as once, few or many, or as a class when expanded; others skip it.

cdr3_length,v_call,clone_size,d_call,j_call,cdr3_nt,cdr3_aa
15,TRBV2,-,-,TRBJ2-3,TGTGCCAGCAGTGGACGACAGATTTCCACAGATACGCAGTATTTT,CASSGRQISTDTQYF
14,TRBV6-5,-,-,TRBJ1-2,TGTGCCAGCAGTTACTCGAGACCCCGGAATGGCTACACCTTC,CASSYSRPRNGYTF
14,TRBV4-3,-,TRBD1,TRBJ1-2,TGCGCCAGCAGCCAGGACAGGGGAAGCTATGGCTACACCTTC,CASSQDRGSYGYTF
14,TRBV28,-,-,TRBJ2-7,TGTGCCAGCAGTTTAGGGGGTGTGGGGTACGAGCAGTACTTC,CASSLGGVGYEQYF
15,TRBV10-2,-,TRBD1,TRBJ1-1,TGCGCCAAGACGACAGGGGAAAAGATGAACACTGAAGCTTTCTTT,CAKTTGEKMNTEAFF
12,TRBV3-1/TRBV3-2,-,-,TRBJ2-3,TGTGCCAGCAGCACTAGCACAGATACGCAGTATTTT,CASSTSTDTQYF
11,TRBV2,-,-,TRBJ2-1,TGTGCCAGCAGTACAGCTAATGAGCAGTTCTTC,CASSTANEQFF
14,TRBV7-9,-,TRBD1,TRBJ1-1,TGTGCCAGCAGCCCAGACAGGGGCTGGACTGAAGCTTTCTTT,CASSPDRGWTEAFF
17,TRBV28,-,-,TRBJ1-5,TGTGCCAGCAGTTTATTGCCAGACCCGCTTGTCAATCAGCCCCAGCATTTT,CASSLLPDPLVNQPQHF
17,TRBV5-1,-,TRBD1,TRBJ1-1,TGCGCCAGCAGCTTGGCCAAGCGACAGGGCCTGAACACTGAAGCTTTCTTT,CASSLAKRQGLNTEAFF
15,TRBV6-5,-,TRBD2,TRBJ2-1,TGTGCCAGCAGAAATCGATGGAGTAGCGGGAATGAGCAGTTCTTC,CASRNRWSSGNEQFF
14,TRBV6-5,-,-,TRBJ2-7,TGTGCCAGCAGTCCAGTACAGGGCCCCTACGAGCAGTACTTC,CASSPVQGPYEQYF
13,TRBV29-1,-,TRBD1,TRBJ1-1,TGCAGCGCCGTCGGACAGGCGGGCACTGAAGCTTTCTTT,CSAVGQAGTEAFF
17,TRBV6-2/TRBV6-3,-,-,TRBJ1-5,TGTGCCAGCAGTTACTCTCTGGCGGGCCGCGACAATCAGCCCCAGCATTTT,CASSYSLAGRDNQPQHF
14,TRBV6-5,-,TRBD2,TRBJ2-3,TGTGCCAGCAGTTACGGACTAGCCACAGATACGCAGTATTTT,CASSYGLATDTQYF
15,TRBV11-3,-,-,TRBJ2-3,TGTGCCAGCAGCTTAGGAATATCAGGGACAGATACGCAGTATTTT,CASSLGISGTDTQYF
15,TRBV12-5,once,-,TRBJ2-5,TGTGCTAGTGGTTTGTGGGGCAGCCTCCGCGAGACCCAGTACTTC,CASGLWGSLRETQYF
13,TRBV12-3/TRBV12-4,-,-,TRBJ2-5,TGTGCCAGCAGTCCAGGGGGGCGGGAGACCCAGTACTTC,CASSPGGRETQYF
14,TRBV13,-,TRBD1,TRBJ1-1,TGTGCCAGCAGCGGGCGGACAGGGAACACTGAAGCTTTCTTT,CASSGRTGNTEAFF
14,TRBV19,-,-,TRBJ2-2,TGTGCCAGTAGTTACAGTGGGGGAACCGGGGAGCTGTTTTTT,CASSYSGGTGELFF
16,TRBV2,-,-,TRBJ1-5,TGTGCCAGCAGTGATTCCGACCCGGCGGGGAATCAGCCCCAGCATTTT,CASSDSDPAGNQPQHF
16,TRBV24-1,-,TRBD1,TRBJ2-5,TGTGCCACCAGTGATCGACAGGGGGGTCCGCAAGAGACCCAGTACTTC,CATSDRQGGPQETQYF
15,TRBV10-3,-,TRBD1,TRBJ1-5,TGTGCCATCAGTGGCGAGGGGGCGCAGAATCAGCCCCAGCATTTT,CAISGEGAQNQPQHF
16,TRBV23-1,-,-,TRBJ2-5,TGCGCCAGCAGTCCACACCAGACAGGAATAAAGACGACCCAGTACTTC,CASSPHQTGIKTTQYF
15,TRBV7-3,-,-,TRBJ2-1,TGTGCCAGCAGCTACATCCCCGGCGAGTCAGTTGAGCAGTTCTTC,CASSYIPGESVEQFF
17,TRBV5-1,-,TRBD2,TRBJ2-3,TGCGCCAGCGCTAGACTAGCGGGAGGTGTGTCCACAGATACGCAGTATTTT,CASARLAGGVSTDTQYF
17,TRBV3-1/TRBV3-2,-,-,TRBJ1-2,TGTGCCAGCAGCGATCGCGATGAGGGGTGGGTGGACTATGGCTACACCTTC,CASSDRDEGWVDYGYTF
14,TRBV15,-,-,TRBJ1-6,TGTGCCACCAGCAGAGCAGGGACCAATTCACCCCTCCACTTT,CATSRAGTNSPLHF
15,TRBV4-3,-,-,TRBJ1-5,TGCGCCAGCAGCCAAGTCCTGGAAGGCTATCAGCCCCAGCATTTT,CASSQVLEGYQPQHF
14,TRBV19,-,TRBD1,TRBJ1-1,TGTGCCAGTAGAACACAGGGGGCTGAGACTGAAGCTTTCTTT,CASRTQGAETEAFF
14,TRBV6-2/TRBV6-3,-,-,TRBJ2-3,TGTGCCAGCAGTCCGACAGATTCCACAGATACGCAGTATTTT,CASSPTDSTDTQYF
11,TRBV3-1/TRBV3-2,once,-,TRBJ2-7,TGTGCCAGCAGCCAGGACTGGGAGCAGTACTTC,CASSQDWEQYF
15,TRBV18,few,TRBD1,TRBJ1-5,TGTGCCAGCTCACCATCCAGGGGGGAGTCGTGGCCCCAGCATTTT,CASSPSRGESWPQHF
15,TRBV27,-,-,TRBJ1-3,TGTGCCAGCGGGCCGCGAGGTCCCTCTGGAAACACCATATATTTT,CASGPRGPSGNTIYF
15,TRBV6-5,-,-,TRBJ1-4,TGTGCCAGCAGTTACACGCTGGGGGTTAATGAAAAACTGTTTTTT,CASSYTLGVNEKLFF
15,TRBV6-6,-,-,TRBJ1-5,TGTGCCAGCAGTTACTCCGACAGCGCAATCAGCCCCCAGCATTTT,CASSYSDSAISPQHF
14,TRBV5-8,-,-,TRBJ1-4,TGTGCCAGCAGGTTTGGACCAGAGAGGGAAAAACTGTTTTTT,CASRFGPEREKLFF
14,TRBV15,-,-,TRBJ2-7,TGTGCCACCAGCAGAGAGCCCAACTCCTACGAGCAGTACTTC,CATSREPNSYEQYF
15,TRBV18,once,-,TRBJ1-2,TGTGCCAGCTCACCCGCAGGGGACCCTGAATATGGCTACACCTTC,CASSPAGDPEYGYTF
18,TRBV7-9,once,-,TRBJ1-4,TGTGCCAGCAGCTTAGGGATAGGGTCGGGGGCAACTAATGAAAAACTGTTTTTT,CASSLGIGSGATNEKLFF
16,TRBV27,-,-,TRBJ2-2,TGTGCCAGCAGTTTATTGACAGTACATACCACCGGGGAGCTGTTTTTT,CASSLLTVHTTGELFF
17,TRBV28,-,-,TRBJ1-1,TGTGCCAGCAGTTACGGCCCCCGAGGGAGGTTCAGGAGGGAAGCTTTCTTT,CASSYGPRGRFRREAFF
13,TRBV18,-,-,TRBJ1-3,TGTGCCAGCTCCCCAGCGGCCGGGGACACCATATATTTT,CASSPAAGDTIYF
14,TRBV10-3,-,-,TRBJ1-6,TGTGCCATCAGTGAGGGTCAGGGAGATTCACCCCTCCACTTT,CAISEGQGDSPLHF
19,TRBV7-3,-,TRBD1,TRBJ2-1,TGTGCCAGCAGCTTAAAGGGCGACCTCCGGGACAGGGACTACAATGAGCAGTTCTTC,CASSLKGDLRDRDYNEQFF
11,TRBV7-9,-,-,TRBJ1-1,TGTGCCAGCAGCTCAAGCACTGAAGCTTTCTTT,CASSSSTEAFF
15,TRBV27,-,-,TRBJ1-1,TGTGCCAGCAGTTTATCGAATGGTGTGAACACTGAAGCTTTCTTT,CASSLSNGVNTEAFF
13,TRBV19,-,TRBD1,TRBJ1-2,TGTGCCAGTGGGGACAGAGACTCCTATGGCTACACCTTC,CASGDRDSYGYTF
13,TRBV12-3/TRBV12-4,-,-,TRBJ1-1,TGTGCCAGCAGTTTAAACGGGGGAACTGAAGCTTTCTTT,CASSLNGGTEAFF
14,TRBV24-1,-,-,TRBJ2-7,TGTGCCAGCGCAAAGGGAATCCCCCCCTACGAGCAGTACTTC,CASAKGIPPYEQYF
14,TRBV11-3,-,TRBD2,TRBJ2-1,TGTGCCAGCAGCTCGGGACTAGCCTACAATGAGCAGTTCTTC,CASSSGLAYNEQFF
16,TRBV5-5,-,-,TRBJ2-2,TGTGCCAGCAGCTTGAACGCACCCGCGAACACCGGGGAGCTGTTTTTT,CASSLNAPANTGELFF
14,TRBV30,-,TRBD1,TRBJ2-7,TGTGCCTGGGTTTCCTCCGGGACAGGGGACGAGCAGTACTTC,CAWVSSGTGDEQYF
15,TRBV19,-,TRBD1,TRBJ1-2,TGTGCCAGTAGTCAGGGGGCGCGGGGAGGATATGGCTACACCTTC,CASSQGARGGYGYTF
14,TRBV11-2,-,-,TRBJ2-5,TGTGCCAGCAGCTTTGGGACAACACAAGAGACCCAGTACTTC,CASSFGTTQETQYF
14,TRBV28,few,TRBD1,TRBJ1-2,TGTGCCAGCAGTGCCGGGACAGGGGCATATGGCTACACCTTC,CASSAGTGAYGYTF
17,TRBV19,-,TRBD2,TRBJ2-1,TGTGCCAGTAGGCCCCCCCTCCTAGCGGGAGAAGATAATGAGCAGTTCTTC,CASRPPLLAGEDNEQFF
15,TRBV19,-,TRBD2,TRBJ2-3,TGTGCCAGTAGTAGTAGCGGGGCGACGGGGGAAACGCAGTATTTT,CASSSSGATGETQYF
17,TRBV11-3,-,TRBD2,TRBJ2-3,TGTGCCAGCAGCCCACCCCCGGGGCGGGGGGACACAGATACGCAGTATTTT,CASSPPPGRGDTDTQYF